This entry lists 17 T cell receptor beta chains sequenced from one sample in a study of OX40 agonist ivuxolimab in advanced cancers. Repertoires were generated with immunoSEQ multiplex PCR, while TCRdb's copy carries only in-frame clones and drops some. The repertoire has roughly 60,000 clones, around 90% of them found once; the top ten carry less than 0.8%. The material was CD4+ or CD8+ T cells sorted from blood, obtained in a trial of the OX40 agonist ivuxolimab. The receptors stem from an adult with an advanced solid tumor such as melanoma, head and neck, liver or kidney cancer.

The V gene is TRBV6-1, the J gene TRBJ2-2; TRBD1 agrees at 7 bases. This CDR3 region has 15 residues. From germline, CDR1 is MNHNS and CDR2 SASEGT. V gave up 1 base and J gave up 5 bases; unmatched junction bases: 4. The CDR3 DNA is TGTGCCAGCAGTGAAGTCCCAGGGGGTACCGGGGAGCTGTTTTTT. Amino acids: CASSEVPGGTGELFF.

The CDR3 nucleotides read TGTGCCAGCAGCTTAATACAGGGAGCTAACTATGGCTACACCTTC. Its protein is CASSLIQGANYGYTF. The chain combines TRBV7-8 with TRBJ1-2; D may be TRBD1 (6 bases). This CDR3 has 15 amino acids. Per germline, CDR1 SGHVS and CDR2 FQNEAQ. V gave up 2 bases and J gave up 0 bases, with 10 bases separating them.

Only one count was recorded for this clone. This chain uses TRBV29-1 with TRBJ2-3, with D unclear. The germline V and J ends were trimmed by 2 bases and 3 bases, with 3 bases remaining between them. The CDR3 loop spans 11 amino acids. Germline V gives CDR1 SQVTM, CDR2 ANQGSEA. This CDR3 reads CSVESTDTQYF. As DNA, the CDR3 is TGCAGCGTTGAATCGACAGATACGCAGTATTTT.

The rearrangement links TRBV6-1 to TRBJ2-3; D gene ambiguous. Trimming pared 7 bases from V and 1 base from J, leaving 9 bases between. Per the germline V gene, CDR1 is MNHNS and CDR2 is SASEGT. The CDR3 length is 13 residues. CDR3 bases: TGTGCCAGCACCGTGGTCCGCACAGATACGCAGTATTTT. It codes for CASTVVRTDTQYF.

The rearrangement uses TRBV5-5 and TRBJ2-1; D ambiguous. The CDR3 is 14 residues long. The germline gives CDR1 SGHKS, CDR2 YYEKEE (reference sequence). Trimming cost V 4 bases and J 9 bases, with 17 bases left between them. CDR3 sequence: CASSREPLSVEQFF. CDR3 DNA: TGTGCCAGCAGCCGAGAGCCTCTGTCGGTTGAGCAGTTCTTC.

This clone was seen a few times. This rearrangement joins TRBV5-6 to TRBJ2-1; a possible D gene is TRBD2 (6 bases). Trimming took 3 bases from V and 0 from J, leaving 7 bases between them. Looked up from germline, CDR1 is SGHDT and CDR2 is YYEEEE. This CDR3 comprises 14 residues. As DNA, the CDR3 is TGTGCCAGCAGCTGGGACTTCTCCTACAATGAGCAGTTCTTC. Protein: CASSWDFSYNEQFF.

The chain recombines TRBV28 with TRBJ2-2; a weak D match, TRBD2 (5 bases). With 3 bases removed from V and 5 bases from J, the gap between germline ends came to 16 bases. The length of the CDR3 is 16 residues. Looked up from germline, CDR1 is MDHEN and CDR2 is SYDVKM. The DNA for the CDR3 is TGTGCCAGCAGTTTCCACCGGCGGCCGGGAACCGGGGAGCTGTTTTTT. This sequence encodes CASSFHRRPGTGELFF. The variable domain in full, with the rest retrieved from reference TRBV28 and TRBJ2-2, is DVKVTQSSRYLVKRTGEKVFLECVQDMDHENMFWYRQDPGLGLRLIYFSYDVKMKEKGDIPEGYSVSREKKERFSLILESASTNQTSMYLCASSFHRRPGTGELFFGEGSRLTVL.

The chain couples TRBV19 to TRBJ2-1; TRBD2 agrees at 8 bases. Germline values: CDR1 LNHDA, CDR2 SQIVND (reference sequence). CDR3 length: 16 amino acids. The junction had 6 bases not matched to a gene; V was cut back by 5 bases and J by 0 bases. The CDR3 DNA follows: TGTGCCAGTAGTTCACTAGCGGAGGGCTCCTACAATGAGCAGTTCTTC. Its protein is CASSSLAEGSYNEQFF.

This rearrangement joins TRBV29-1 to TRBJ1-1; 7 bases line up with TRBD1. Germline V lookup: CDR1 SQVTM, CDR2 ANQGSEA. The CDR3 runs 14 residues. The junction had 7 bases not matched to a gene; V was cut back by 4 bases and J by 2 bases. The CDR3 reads CSVGVRGRNTEAFF. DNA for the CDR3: TGCAGCGTTGGAGTGAGGGGGCGAAACACTGAAGCTTTCTTT.

CDR3 DNA sequence: TGTGCCAGCTCACGACCTAGCGGGAGGGCCGCAGATACGCAGTATTTT. Translated, it gives CASSRPSGRAADTQYF. The chain carries TRBV18 and TRBJ2-3; 12 bases are shared with TRBD2. Germline assignment: CDR1 KGHSH and CDR2 LQKENI. The CDR3 has 16 residues. Trimming cost V 4 bases and J 4 bases; bases outside gene matches: 6.

This CDR3 is CASSYGRQSPEQFF. The CDR3 coding sequence is TGTGCCAGCAGTTACGGCAGACAATCCCCTGAGCAGTTCTTC. The rearrangement uses TRBV6-6 and TRBJ2-1, with D unresolved. Trimming removed 2 bases from V and 9 bases from J, with 14 bases in between. Germline V gene data show CDR1 as MNHNY and CDR2 as SVGAGI (reference sequence). The length of the CDR3 is 14 residues.

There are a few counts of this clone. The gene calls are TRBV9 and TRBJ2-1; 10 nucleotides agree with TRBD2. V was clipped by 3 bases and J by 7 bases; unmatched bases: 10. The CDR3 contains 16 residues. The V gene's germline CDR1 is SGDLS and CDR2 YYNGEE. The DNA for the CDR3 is TGTGCCAGCAGCGGGGAGACTAGCGGGTTGAGGAATGAGCAGTTCTTC. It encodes CASSGETSGLRNEQFF. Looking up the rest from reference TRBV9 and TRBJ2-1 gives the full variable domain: DSGVTQTPKHLITATGQRVTLRCSPRSGDLSVYWYQQSLDQGLQFLIQYYNGEERAKGNILERFSAQQFPDLHSELNLSSLELGDSALYFCASSGETSGLRNEQFFGPGTRLTVL.

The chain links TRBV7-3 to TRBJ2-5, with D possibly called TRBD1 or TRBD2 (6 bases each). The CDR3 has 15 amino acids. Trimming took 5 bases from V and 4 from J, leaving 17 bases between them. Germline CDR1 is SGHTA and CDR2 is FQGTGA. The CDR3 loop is CASSRGGGGRETQYF. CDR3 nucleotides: TGTGCCAGCAGCCGGGGCGGAGGGGGGCGAGAGACCCAGTACTTC.

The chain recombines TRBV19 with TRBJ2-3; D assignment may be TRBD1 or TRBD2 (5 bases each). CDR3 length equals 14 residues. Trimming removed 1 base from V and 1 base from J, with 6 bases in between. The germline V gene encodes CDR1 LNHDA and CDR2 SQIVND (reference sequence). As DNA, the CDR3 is TGTGCCAGTAGTATAGCGGGACGCACAGATACGCAGTATTTT. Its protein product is CASSIAGRTDTQYF.

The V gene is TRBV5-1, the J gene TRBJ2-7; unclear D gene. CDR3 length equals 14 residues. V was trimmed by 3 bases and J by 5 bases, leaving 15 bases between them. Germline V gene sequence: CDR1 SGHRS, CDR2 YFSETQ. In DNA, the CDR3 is TGCGCCAGCAGCTCCTCGTACCGTAGCCACGAGCAGTACTTC. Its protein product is CASSSSYRSHEQYF.

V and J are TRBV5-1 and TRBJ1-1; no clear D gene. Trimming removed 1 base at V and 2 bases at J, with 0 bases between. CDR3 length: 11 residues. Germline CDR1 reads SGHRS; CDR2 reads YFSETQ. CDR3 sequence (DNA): TGCGCCAGCAGCTTGAACACTGAAGCTTTCTTT. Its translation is CASSLNTEAFF.

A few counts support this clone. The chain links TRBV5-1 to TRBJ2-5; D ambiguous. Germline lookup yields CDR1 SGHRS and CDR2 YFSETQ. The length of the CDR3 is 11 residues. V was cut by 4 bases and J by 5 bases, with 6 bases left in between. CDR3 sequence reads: CASSIRETQYF. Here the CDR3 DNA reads TGCGCCAGCAGCATTAGGGAGACCCAGTACTTC.